These 28 T cell receptor beta chains came from one sample sequenced in a study of shared clonotypes between healthy human individuals. The protocol was immunoSEQ multiplex PCR, while the TCRdb copy is restricted to in-frame clones and leaves out a portion. The data contain approximately 1.4 million clones, approximately 98% of them singletons. The sequencing sample was made of naive CD4+ T cells sorted from blood. Subset indicated: CD45RA+ positively selected. These receptors originate from a man aged 25-40 years in good health.

On this clone itself: This same CDR3 is encoded by further DNA sequences in the sample. The rearrangement joins TRBV28 to TRBJ2-7, with D perhaps matching TRBD1 (5 bases). The CDR3 is made up of 14 amino acids. The V end was cut by 3 bases, the J end by 2 bases, with 11 bases between. Germline CDR1 reads MDHEN; CDR2 reads SYDVKM. This CDR3 reads CASSFSRATYEQYF. The CDR3 coding sequence is TGTGCCAGCAGTTTTTCCAGGGCAACCTACGAGCAGTACTTC.

The rearrangement links TRBV4-3 to TRBJ2-1; 10 positions agree with TRBD2. The CDR3 is made up of 16 amino acids. The J segment lost 6 bases and the V segment lost 3 bases, leaving 8 bases of the junction unmatched. The germline V gene encodes CDR1 LGHNA and CDR2 YSLEER. The CDR3 protein is CASSHELAGSSNEQFF. For the CDR3, the DNA is TGCGCCAGCAGCCACGAACTAGCGGGATCGTCCAATGAGCAGTTCTTC.

The chain is built from TRBV5-5 and TRBJ2-5, with D unresolved. The germline V and J ends were trimmed by 0 bases and 4 bases, with 7 bases remaining between them. This CDR3 is built from 13 residues. Germline V gives CDR1 SGHKS, CDR2 YYEKEE (reference sequence). Written as DNA, the CDR3 is TGTGCCAGCAGCTTGGCCGCTGTAGAGACCCAGTACTTC. Amino acid sequence: CASSLAAVETQYF.

In the case of this clone: Other DNA sequences from this sample encode an identical CDR3 as well. The chain joins TRBV18 to TRBJ1-1; no clear D. V was shortened by 4 bases and J by 2 bases, with 8 bases between the two germline ends. The CDR3 sequence is 13 residues long. Germline loops: CDR1 KGHSH, CDR2 LQKENI. For the CDR3, the DNA is TGTGCCAGCTCACTAGGTCAAAACACTGAAGCTTTCTTT. Translation gives CASSLGQNTEAFF. Using reference TRBV18 and TRBJ1-1 for the parts outside the CDR3, the full variable domain is NAGVMQNPRHLVRRRGQEARLRCSPMKGHSHVYWYRQLPEEGLKFMVYLQKENIIDESGMPKERFSAEFPKEGPSILRIQQVVRGDSAAYFCASSLGQNTEAFFGQGTRLTVV.

The chain uses TRBV28 and TRBJ1-5; no firm D call. CDR3 length: 13 amino acids. Germline V lookup: CDR1 MDHEN, CDR2 SYDVKM. V was shortened by 8 bases and J by 4 bases, with 12 bases between the two germline ends. CDR3 sequence reads: CASQRPGNQPQHF. In DNA form, the CDR3 reads TGTGCCAGCCAACGGCCAGGTAATCAGCCCCAGCATTTT.

The chain carries TRBV18 and TRBJ1-2; D is possibly TRBD1 (5 bases). CDR1 and CDR2 (germline): KGHSH, LQKENI. This CDR3 contains 16 residues. The V and J ends lost 3 bases and 3 bases respectively, with 17 bases between them. CDR3 in DNA: TGTGCCAGCTCACCTTCCGGTGGGGGAGTGGACTATGGCTACACCTTC. Its protein product is CASSPSGGGVDYGYTF.

The chain is built from TRBV19 and TRBJ2-1, with 8 bases identical to TRBD2. V trimming: 8 bases; J trimming: 6 bases; junction bases outside the gene matches: 3. Germline assignment: CDR1 LNHDA and CDR2 SQIVND (reference sequence). The CDR3 consists of 12 residues. CDR3 in amino acids: CASARGGNEQFF. DNA of the CDR3: TGTGCCAGTGCCCGGGGGGGCAATGAGCAGTTCTTC.

Only one count was recorded for this clone. The chain combines TRBV4-1 with TRBJ1-5; D gene uncertain. Trimming cost V 0 bases and J 4 bases, with 13 bases left between them. The CDR3 spans 16 residues. CDR1 and CDR2 (germline): MGHRA, YSYEKL. CDR3 nucleotide sequence: TGCGCCAGCAGCCAAGATCACGGGTTCAGAAATCAGCCCCAGCATTTT. The encoded protein is CASSQDHGFRNQPQHF.

V usage is TRBV5-1 and J usage is TRBJ2-1; D is undetermined. Trimming pared 2 bases from V and 0 bases from J, leaving 9 bases between. The germline CDR1 and CDR2 sequences are SGHRS and YFSETQ. The CDR3 runs 15 residues. The CDR3 bases are TGCGCCAGCAGCTTCGCAAGGAGCTCCTACAATGAGCAGTTCTTC. It specifies CASSFARSSYNEQFF.

CDR3: CAISSGSRNTEAFF. The CDR3 coding sequence is TGTGCCATCAGTTCGGGCTCGAGGAACACTGAAGCTTTCTTT. The genes are TRBV10-3 and TRBJ1-1; D not certain. Trimming took off 5 bases at V and 1 base at J, with 11 bases between the two ends. Germline-derived CDR1 and CDR2 are ENHRY and SYGVKD. CDR3 length equals 14 residues.

The chain links TRBV29-1 to TRBJ1-3; the D is unclear. The germline V gene encodes CDR1 SQVTM and CDR2 ANQGSEA. This CDR3 is built from 15 residues. The V gene lost 4 bases and the J gene lost 7 bases, with 20 bases spanning the gap. For the CDR3, the DNA is TGCAGCGTTGTTCCCGAAGGTGGGCCCGGTAACACCATATATTTT. Protein product: CSVVPEGGPGNTIYF.

The chain links TRBV18 to TRBJ1-1; 12 positions match TRBD1. V lost 2 bases and J lost 1; bases outside the gene matches: 5. The CDR3 is made up of 17 amino acids. The V gene's germline CDR1 is KGHSH and CDR2 LQKENI. The CDR3 sequence is CASSPSGQGAKNTEAFF. The CDR3 DNA reads as TGTGCCAGCTCACCATCGGGACAGGGGGCCAAGAACACTGAAGCTTTCTTT.

The genes are TRBV11-2 and TRBJ2-3; 9 bases agree with TRBD2. The CDR3 totals 15 residues. Per germline, CDR1 SGHAT and CDR2 FQNNGV. V was pared by 4 bases and J by 4 bases, with 6 bases of the junction left unmatched. In nucleotides, the CDR3 is TGTGCCAGCAGCTCCATAGCGGGAGATGCAGATACGCAGTATTTT. This sequence encodes CASSSIAGDADTQYF.

The CDR3 nucleotides read TGTGCCAGTAGTATAGGCGGACTCTCCTACAATGAGCAGTTCTTC. Its translation is CASSIGGLSYNEQFF. The chain combines TRBV19 with TRBJ2-1; tentative D call: TRBD2 (5 bases). Germline values: CDR1 LNHDA, CDR2 SQIVND (reference sequence). V was cut by 1 base and J by 0 bases, with 7 bases left in between. This CDR3 has 15 amino acids.

The J gene is TRBJ2-5, the V gene TRBV5-1; perhaps TRBD2 as D (5 bases). The CDR3 is 15 residues long. V was pared by 4 bases and J by 5 bases, with 18 bases between. Germline-derived CDR1 and CDR2 are SGHRS and YFSETQ. Here the CDR3 DNA reads TGCGCCAGCAGCCGGCTAGCCGCCCGGAAGGAGACCCAGTACTTC. Residues: CASSRLAARKETQYF.

The rearrangement uses TRBV5-1 and TRBJ1-4, with D possibly TRBD1 on 5 matching bases. CDR1 is SGHRS and CDR2 is YFSETQ in the germline V gene. Trimming took off 2 bases at V and 8 bases at J, with 10 bases between the two ends. The CDR3 covers 13 residues. The CDR3 loop is CASSFRRDEKLFF. The CDR3 DNA reads TGCGCCAGCAGCTTTCGACGGGACGAAAAACTGTTTTTT.

CDR3 DNA sequence: TGTGCCAGCAGCCCAGCCGACAGGGATCACACCGGGGAGCTGTTTTTT. Protein: CASSPADRDHTGELFF. V is TRBV11-3 and J is TRBJ2-2, with 7 bases identical to TRBD1. V shed 5 bases, J shed 3 bases, and the junction held 9 bases outside the gene matches. The CDR3 contains 16 residues. Germline V gene data show CDR1 as SGHNT and CDR2 as YENEEA.

This sequence joins TRBV18 and TRBJ2-5, with unresolved D. This CDR3 has 16 amino acids. Trimming took off 3 bases at V and 2 bases at J, with 16 bases between the two ends. The germline V gene encodes CDR1 KGHSH and CDR2 LQKENI. CDR3 region: CASSPTTSSNQETQYF. DNA for the CDR3: TGTGCCAGCTCACCTACCACCTCCAGTAATCAAGAGACCCAGTACTTC.

The V and J genes are TRBV28 and TRBJ2-7, with D possibly being TRBD1 (6 bases). CDR3 length: 19 residues. The V end lost 5 bases, the J end lost 3 bases, and 29 bases lay between the germline ends. The germline V gene encodes CDR1 MDHEN and CDR2 SYDVKM. CDR3 amino acids: CASSRGHIAGRWSNYEQYF. The CDR3 nucleotides read TGTGCCAGCAGTCGGGGACACATCGCCGGGCGATGGTCGAACTACGAGCAGTACTTC. Full variable domain (remainder filled in from reference TRBV28 and TRBJ2-7): DVKVTQSSRYLVKRTGEKVFLECVQDMDHENMFWYRQDPGLGLRLIYFSYDVKMKEKGDIPEGYSVSREKKERFSLILESASTNQTSMYLCASSRGHIAGRWSNYEQYFGPGTRLTVT.

V usage is TRBV4-3 and J usage is TRBJ2-3; D is uncertain. Looked up from germline, CDR1 is LGHNA and CDR2 is YSLEER. Trimming cost V 4 bases and J 5 bases, with 16 bases left between them. The CDR3 consists of 15 residues. The CDR3 DNA reads TGCGCCAGCAGCCGAGCCCTGAACCCGGGAGATACGCAGTATTTT. This gives the protein CASSRALNPGDTQYF.

V gene TRBV28 combines with J gene TRBJ2-2; 7 bases are a match to TRBD2. The V gene's germline CDR1 is MDHEN and CDR2 SYDVKM. CDR3 size: 17 residues. The V segment lost 6 bases and the J segment 2 bases; nucleotides outside the gene matches: 12. Here the CDR3 DNA reads TGTGCCAGCAGCCTAACACTAGCGCCAGAAAACACCGGGGAGCTGTTTTTT. Protein product: CASSLTLAPENTGELFF.

The J gene is TRBJ1-4, the V gene TRBV9; D might be TRBD1 (5 bases). The CDR3 has 15 amino acids. Trimming removed 4 bases from V and 3 bases from J, with 13 bases in between. Germline CDR1 reads SGDLS; CDR2 reads YYNGEE. DNA for the CDR3: TGTGCCAGCAGCACCCCGGCAGGGCCTAATGAAAAACTGTTTTTT. Protein product: CASSTPAGPNEKLFF.

The chain links TRBV11-2 to TRBJ1-2; D is ambiguous. Germline lookup yields CDR1 SGHAT and CDR2 FQNNGV. V was trimmed by 3 bases and J by 0 bases, leaving 14 bases between them. There are 16 residues in the CDR3. The CDR3 is CASSFFSMRTNYGYTF. The CDR3 DNA sequence: TGTGCCAGCAGCTTTTTCTCGATGAGGACTAACTATGGCTACACCTTC. Together with reference TRBV11-2 and TRBJ1-2, the CDR3 gives the full variable domain: EAGVAQSPRYKIIEKRQSVAFWCNPISGHATLYWYQQILGQGPKLLIQFQNNGVVDDSQLPKDRFSAERLKGVDSTLKIQPAKLEDSAVYLCASSFFSMRTNYGYTFGSGTRLTVV.

The table lists this clone with a count of one. The chain recombines TRBV27 with TRBJ2-1; unclear D gene. The ends were cut back, 10 bases at V and 3 bases at J, with 13 bases in the middle. The CDR3 totals 13 residues. The germline V gene has CDR1 MNHEY and CDR2 SMNVEV (reference sequence). The CDR3 DNA reads as TGTGCCACTCGAGGCAGCCGCTACAATGAGCAGTTCTTC. Amino acid sequence: CATRGSRYNEQFF.

Points on this clone: The sample carries other DNA sequences with the same CDR3. This chain links TRBV5-5 with TRBJ2-7, with 7 bases that match TRBD2. Trimming at V came to 0 bases and at J to 0 bases, leaving 0 bases not matched to a gene. CDR1 and CDR2 from the germline V gene are SGHKS and YYEKEE (reference sequence). The CDR3 runs 14 residues. CDR3 protein: CASSLGGSSYEQYF. The DNA for the CDR3 is TGTGCCAGCAGCTTGGGCGGGAGCTCCTACGAGCAGTACTTC.

The V and J genes are TRBV11-3 and TRBJ2-6; 7 nucleotides align to TRBD2. Trimming removed 0 bases from V and 3 bases from J; junction bases left unmatched: 11. CDR3 length: 19 residues. Germline V gives CDR1 SGHNT, CDR2 YENEEA. CDR3 sequence reads: CASSLEVGGIVGGANVLTF. The CDR3 region has the DNA TGTGCCAGCAGCTTAGAGGTCGGGGGGATAGTTGGTGGGGCCAACGTCCTGACTTTC.

V and J are TRBV5-1 and TRBJ1-1; no clear D gene. Per the germline V gene, CDR1 is SGHRS and CDR2 is YFSETQ. Trimming pared 6 bases from V and 0 bases from J, leaving 12 bases between. The CDR3 has 14 residues. The chain's CDR3 is CASTITNMNTEAFF. The CDR3 DNA follows: TGCGCCAGCACCATTACAAACATGAACACTGAAGCTTTCTTT.

This sequence joins TRBV28 and TRBJ2-1, with 9 bases fitting TRBD1. With V trimmed by 6 bases and J by 10 bases, 13 bases remained unmatched. Looked up from germline, CDR1 is MDHEN and CDR2 is SYDVKM. The CDR3 runs 15 residues. The CDR3 bases are TGTGCCAGCAGCGAACAGGGGGCGCGAGGGGGAGAGCAGTTCTTC. Its protein is CASSEQGARGGEQFF.